This TCR beta chain was documented in a study of Ad26.COV2.S vaccination and SARS-CoV-2 variants. Study background: Enrollment placed the donor in the COV1001 Ad26.COV2.S trial arm.

Regarding this clone: What it binds is not known.

As to treatment: some 19 received Ad26.COV2.S at low or high dose, single or two shots; five or six received placebo; per-sample allocation not given. All samples were drawn on day 63, counting from the first vaccine or placebo injection. Based in Boston, the donor was an adult of 18-55 years. Findings and caveats of the study: Possibly, TCR breadth and depth analyses underestimated total T cell responses.

The protocol was immunoSEQ multiplex PCR, while the TCRdb copy is restricted to in-frame clones and leaves out a portion. This sample carries about 350,000 clones, around 84% of them seen once, and the ten largest clones take around 3.3%. The material was peripheral blood, obtained in a trial of Ad26.COV2.S vaccine versus placebo. The TCR originated in a person aged 18-65 years who received the Ad26.COV2.S COVID-19 vaccine or a placebo.

The CDR3 DNA follows: TGTGCCAGCAGCGTAGAGGGCAGGGTGGGCTCACCCCTCCACTTT. Translation: CASSVEGRVGSPLHF. J is TRBJ1-6 and V is TRBV9; D may be TRBD1 (5 bases). Per the germline V gene, CDR1 is SGDLS and CDR2 is YYNGEE. V gave up 0 bases and J gave up 10 bases, with 14 bases separating them. The CDR3 is 15 amino acids.